The T cell receptor (beta chain) under discussion was sequenced for a study of T cell responses to AZD1222 COVID-19 vaccine. Concerning this clone: Its antigen is as yet unknown.

Study results and limitations: Reportedly, close to half of spike-specific TCRs are directed against unmutated variant regions.

Here immunoSEQ multiplex PCR was the method, and the copy in TCRdb shows in-frame clones only, minus some. The sample holds about 68,000 clones, 80% to 90% seen once. The sequences come from peripheral blood, collected on day 0 of AZD1222 vaccination. The sequence derives from an adult in good health.

In DNA form, the CDR3 reads TGTGCCAGCAGCTTAGTAGGGACAGGGGTTTTTGATGAGCAGTTCTTC. This encodes CASSLVGTGVFDEQFF. The J gene is TRBJ2-1, the V gene TRBV11-2; 10 positions agree with TRBD1. The CDR3 consists of 16 residues. Trimming at V came to 1 base and at J to 8 bases, leaving 8 bases not matched to a gene. Germline V gene sequence: CDR1 SGHAT, CDR2 FQNNGV.